The 13 T cell receptor beta chains below all came from one sample that was sequenced in a study of T-cell reconstitution after alpha-beta-depleted transplantation in children. As it was prepared, the TCRbeta library received unique molecular identifiers. One entry per CDR3 protein results from TCRdb running MiXCR on the PCR reads. The sample consists of 500,000 to 650,000 distinct CDR3 sequences, about an eighth of them appearing once. Sequencing used PBMCs, mostly from graft donor cells, obtained 360 days after TCRalphabeta/CD19-depleted stem cell transplant. These receptors were obtained from a male patient aged 10 to 17 who had a stem cell transplant for acute myeloid leukemia, so the T cells may come from the graft donor.

This clonotype was found a few times. V is TRBV7-2 and J is TRBJ2-7; possible D gene TRBD1, 5 bases. CDR3 length: 15 amino acids. The germline gives CDR1 SGHTA, CDR2 FQGNSA. Trimming shortened V by 0 bases and J by 2 bases, and 11 bases separated the two germline ends. The CDR3 nucleotides are TGTGCCAGCAGCTTAGCGCTGACAGTTACCTACGAGCAGTACTTC. Its translation is CASSLALTVTYEQYF. Full variable domain (missing parts from reference TRBV7-2 and TRBJ2-7): GAGVSQSPSNKVTEKGKDVELRCDPISGHTALYWYRQSLGQGLEFLIYFQGNSAPDKSGLPSDRFSAERTGGSVSTLTIQRTQQEDSAVYLCASSLALTVTYEQYFGPGTRLTVT.

This clonotype was seen more than once but under ten times. The chain has TRBV2 and TRBJ2-2, with 7 bases matching TRBD2. Germline CDR1 is SNHLY and CDR2 is FYNNEI. The CDR3 extends over 14 amino acids. V lost 11 bases, J lost 2 bases, and 8 bases stayed unmatched. The CDR3 protein is CAAHRLANTGELFF. The CDR3 bases are TGTGCCGCCCATCGACTAGCAAACACCGGGGAGCTGTTTTTT.

There are a few counts of this clonotype. The V call is TRBV29-1, the J call TRBJ2-3; TRBD1 aligns across 8 bases. This CDR3 comprises 16 residues. V shed 0 bases and J 2 bases; nucleotides not matched to a gene: 7. Germline lookup yields CDR1 SQVTM and CDR2 ANQGSEA. CDR3 loop: CSVEDPDRAITDTQYF. CDR3 nucleotides: TGCAGCGTTGAAGATCCGGACAGGGCGATCACAGATACGCAGTATTTT.

The rearrangement links TRBV5-1 to TRBJ2-3, with D possibly being TRBD2 (6 bases). The germline V gene has CDR1 SGHRS and CDR2 YFSETQ. V was shortened by 0 bases and J by 2 bases, with 10 bases between the two germline ends. The CDR3 extends over 15 amino acids. The CDR3 DNA reads TGCGCCAGCAGCTTGGCCGCGGGGTCCACAGATACGCAGTATTTT. It translates to CASSLAAGSTDTQYF.

In this sample, this clonotype turned up a few times. The chain joins TRBV20-1 to TRBJ2-3, with 9 bases that match TRBD2. The CDR3 is 15 residues long. J gave up 1 base and V 6 bases, and 8 bases lay outside the gene matches. CDR1 and CDR2 (germline): DFQATT, SNEGSKA (reference sequence). CDR3 in DNA: TGCAGTGCCCTCGGGCGGGAGGGAGGCACAGATACGCAGTATTTT. Translated, it gives CSALGREGGTDTQYF.

This clonotype showed up just a few times. The V call is TRBV27, the J call TRBJ1-1; D remains unclear. This CDR3 is built from 13 residues. Germline V gives CDR1 MNHEY, CDR2 SMNVEV (reference sequence). V was clipped by 2 bases and J by 9 bases, with 13 bases between them. The CDR3 DNA follows: TGTGCCAGCAGTTTAATGGCCGGGAAGAAAGCTTTCTTT. Protein sequence: CASSLMAGKKAFF.

This clonotype was found a few times. V and J are TRBV7-9 and TRBJ2-7, with D tentatively TRBD1 or TRBD2 (5 bases each). The ends were cut back, 2 bases at V and 6 bases at J, with 8 bases in the middle. The germline V gene has CDR1 SEHNR and CDR2 FQNEAQ (reference sequence). The CDR3 totals 12 residues. DNA of the CDR3: TGTGCCAGCAGCTTACCCGGGGCCGAGCAGTACTTC. Its protein product is CASSLPGAEQYF.

There are a few counts of this clonotype. The chain couples TRBV7-2 to TRBJ1-1; D call uncertain. This CDR3 spans 15 amino acids. Trimming removed 5 bases from V and 4 bases from J, with 17 bases in between. In germline, CDR1 is SGHTA, CDR2 FQGNSA. CDR3 in DNA: TGTGCCAGCAGCCGCTTGTGGCTCCGAATCACTGAAGCTTTCTTT. Translating gives CASSRLWLRITEAFF.

The CDR3 region has the DNA TGTGCCAGCAGCTCCGCGACAGTCCCATCCTTCCAAGAGACCCAGTACTTC. Amino acid sequence: CASSSATVPSFQETQYF. The rearrangement links TRBV9 to TRBJ2-5; a weak D match, TRBD1 (5 bases). This CDR3 is 17 amino acids long. Germline V gene data show CDR1 as SGDLS and CDR2 as YYNGEE. Deletions cut 4 bases from V and 1 base from J, with 20 bases between.

This clonotype was seen only a few times. The rearrangement joins TRBV7-2 to TRBJ2-1; a possible D gene is TRBD1 (6 bases). Trimming removed 5 bases at V and 4 bases at J, with 15 bases between. Germline V CDR1 and CDR2: SGHTA, FQGNSA. The CDR3 consists of 15 residues. CDR3 protein: CASSLTGFPYNEQFF. In nucleotides, the CDR3 is TGTGCCAGCAGCCTGACAGGTTTCCCTTACAATGAGCAGTTCTTC.

A few counts support this clonotype. The V call is TRBV30, the J call TRBJ2-5; 11 bases agree with TRBD2. The J segment lost 3 bases and the V segment lost 2 bases, leaving 2 bases of the junction unmatched. The CDR3 is 14 residues long. Germline V gene lookup returns CDR1 GTSNPN and CDR2 SVGIG (reference sequence). Here the CDR3 DNA reads TGTGCCTGGAGTTGGGGACTAGCGGAAGAGACCCAGTACTTC. This sequence encodes CAWSWGLAEETQYF.

This sequence joins TRBV27 and TRBJ2-7; 11 bases fit TRBD2. The V gene end was trimmed by 2 bases and the J gene end by 0 bases; junction bases not matched to a gene: 9. Germline V gives CDR1 MNHEY, CDR2 SMNVEV (reference sequence). CDR3 length: 18 residues. The CDR3 sequence is CASSLIGTSGPSSYEQYF. Here the CDR3 DNA reads TGTGCCAGCAGTTTAATCGGGACTAGCGGACCGAGCTCCTACGAGCAGTACTTC.

This clonotype appeared many times. The genes are TRBV10-3 and TRBJ2-7; no definite D call. CDR1 is ENHRY, CDR2 SYGVKD, per germline. This CDR3 is 12 amino acids long. V lost 5 bases and J 4 bases, leaving 9 bases between the germline ends. DNA of the CDR3: TGTGCCATCAGTTACCCCGGATACGAGCAGTACTTC. Translated, it gives CAISYPGYEQYF.